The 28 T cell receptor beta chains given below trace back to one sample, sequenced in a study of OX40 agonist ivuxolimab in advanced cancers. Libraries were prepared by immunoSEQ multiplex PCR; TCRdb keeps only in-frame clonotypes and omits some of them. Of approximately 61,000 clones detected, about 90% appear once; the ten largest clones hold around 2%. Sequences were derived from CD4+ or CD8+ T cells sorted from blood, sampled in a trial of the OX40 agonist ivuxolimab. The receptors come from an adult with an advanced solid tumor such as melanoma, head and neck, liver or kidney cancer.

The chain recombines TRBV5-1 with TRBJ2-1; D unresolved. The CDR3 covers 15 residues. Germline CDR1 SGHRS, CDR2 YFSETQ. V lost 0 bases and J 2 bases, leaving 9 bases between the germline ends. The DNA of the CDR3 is TGCGCCAGCAGCTTGGCATCCGCGCCCTACAATGAGCAGTTCTTC. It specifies CASSLASAPYNEQFF.

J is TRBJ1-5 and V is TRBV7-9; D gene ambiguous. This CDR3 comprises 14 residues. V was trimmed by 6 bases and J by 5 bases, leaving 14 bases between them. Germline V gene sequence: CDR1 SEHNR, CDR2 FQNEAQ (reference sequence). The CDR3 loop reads CASSKDRSDQPQHF. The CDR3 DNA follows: TGTGCCAGCAGTAAGGACCGTTCGGATCAGCCCCAGCATTTT.

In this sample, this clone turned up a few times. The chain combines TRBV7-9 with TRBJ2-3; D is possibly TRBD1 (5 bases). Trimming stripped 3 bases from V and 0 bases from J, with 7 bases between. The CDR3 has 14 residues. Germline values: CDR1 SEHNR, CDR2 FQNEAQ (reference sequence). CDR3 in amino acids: CASSFDSSTDTQYF. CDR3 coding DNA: TGTGCCAGCAGCTTCGACAGTAGCACAGATACGCAGTATTTT.

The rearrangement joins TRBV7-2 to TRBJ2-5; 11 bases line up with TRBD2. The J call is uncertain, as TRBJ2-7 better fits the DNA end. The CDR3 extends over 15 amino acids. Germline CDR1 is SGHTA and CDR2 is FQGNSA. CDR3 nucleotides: TGTGCCAGCAGCTTAACTAGCGGGGGAACCTACGAGCAGTACTTC. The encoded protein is CASSLTSGGTYEQYF.

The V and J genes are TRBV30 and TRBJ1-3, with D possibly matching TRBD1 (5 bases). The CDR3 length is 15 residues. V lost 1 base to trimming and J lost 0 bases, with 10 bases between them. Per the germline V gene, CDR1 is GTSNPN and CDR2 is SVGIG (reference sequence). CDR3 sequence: CAWSATTVSGNTIYF. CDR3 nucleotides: TGTGCCTGGAGTGCGACGACAGTCTCTGGAAACACCATATATTTT.

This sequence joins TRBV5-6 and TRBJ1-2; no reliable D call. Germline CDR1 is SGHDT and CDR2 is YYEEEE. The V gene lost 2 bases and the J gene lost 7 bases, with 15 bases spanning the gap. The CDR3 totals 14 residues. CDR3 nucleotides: TGTGCCAGCAGCTTCGGCCGAACCAGAAGTGGCTACACCTTC. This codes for CASSFGRTRSGYTF.

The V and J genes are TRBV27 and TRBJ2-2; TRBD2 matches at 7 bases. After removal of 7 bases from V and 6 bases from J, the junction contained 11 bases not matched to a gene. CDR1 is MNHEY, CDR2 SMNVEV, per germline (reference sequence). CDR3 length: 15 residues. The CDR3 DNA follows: TGTGCCAGCAACCTCTTCCGGGACTACCCCGGGGAGCTGTTTTTT. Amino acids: CASNLFRDYPGELFF.

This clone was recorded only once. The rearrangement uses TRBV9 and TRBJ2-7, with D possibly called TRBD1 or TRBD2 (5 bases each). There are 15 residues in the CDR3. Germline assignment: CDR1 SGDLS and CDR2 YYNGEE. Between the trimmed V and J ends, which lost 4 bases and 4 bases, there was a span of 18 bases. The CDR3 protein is CASSIGTSEVYEQYF. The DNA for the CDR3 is TGTGCCAGCAGCATCGGGACCTCGGAGGTATACGAGCAGTACTTC. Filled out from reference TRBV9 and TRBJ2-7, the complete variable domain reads DSGVTQTPKHLITATGQRVTLRCSPRSGDLSVYWYQQSLDQGLQFLIQYYNGEERAKGNILERFSAQQFPDLHSELNLSSLELGDSALYFCASSIGTSEVYEQYFGPGTRLTVT.

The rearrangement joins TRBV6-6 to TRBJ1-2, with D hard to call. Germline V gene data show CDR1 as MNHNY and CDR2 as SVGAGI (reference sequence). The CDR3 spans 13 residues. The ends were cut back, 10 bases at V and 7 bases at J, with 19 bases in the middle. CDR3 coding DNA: TGTGCCATAAACTCAGAGGGTTTGGGTGGCTACACCTTC. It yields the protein CAINSEGLGGYTF.

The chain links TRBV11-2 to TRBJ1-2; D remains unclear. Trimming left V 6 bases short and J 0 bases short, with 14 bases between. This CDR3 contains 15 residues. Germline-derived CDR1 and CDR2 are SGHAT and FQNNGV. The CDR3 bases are TGTGCCAGCAGGCCAGTCCGGGGATCTAACTATGGCTACACCTTC. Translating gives CASRPVRGSNYGYTF.

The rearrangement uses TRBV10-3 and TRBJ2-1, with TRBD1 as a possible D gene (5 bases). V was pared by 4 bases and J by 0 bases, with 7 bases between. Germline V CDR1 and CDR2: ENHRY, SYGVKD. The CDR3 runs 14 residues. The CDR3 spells CAISGGRSYNEQFF. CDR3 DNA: TGTGCCATCAGTGGGGGCCGCTCCTACAATGAGCAGTTCTTC.

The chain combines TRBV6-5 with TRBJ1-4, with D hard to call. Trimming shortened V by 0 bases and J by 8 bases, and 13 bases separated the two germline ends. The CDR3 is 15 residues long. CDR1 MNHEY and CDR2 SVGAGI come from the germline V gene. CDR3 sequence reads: CASSYSFGLGEKLFF. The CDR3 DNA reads TGTGCCAGCAGTTACTCGTTCGGTCTGGGCGAAAAACTGTTTTTT.

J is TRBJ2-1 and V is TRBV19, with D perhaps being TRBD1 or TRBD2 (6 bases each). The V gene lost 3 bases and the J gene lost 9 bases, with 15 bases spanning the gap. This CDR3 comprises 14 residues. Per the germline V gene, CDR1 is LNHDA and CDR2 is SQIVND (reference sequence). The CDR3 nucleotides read TGTGCCAGTAGTATTACGGGGGCCGTAGGTGAGCAGTTCTTC. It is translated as CASSITGAVGEQFF.

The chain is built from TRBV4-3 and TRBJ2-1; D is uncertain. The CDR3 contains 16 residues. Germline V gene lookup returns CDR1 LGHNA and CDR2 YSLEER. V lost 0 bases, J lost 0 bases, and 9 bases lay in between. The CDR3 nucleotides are TGCGCCAGCAGCCAAGAAATTGACATCTCCTACAATGAGCAGTTCTTC. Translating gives CASSQEIDISYNEQFF.

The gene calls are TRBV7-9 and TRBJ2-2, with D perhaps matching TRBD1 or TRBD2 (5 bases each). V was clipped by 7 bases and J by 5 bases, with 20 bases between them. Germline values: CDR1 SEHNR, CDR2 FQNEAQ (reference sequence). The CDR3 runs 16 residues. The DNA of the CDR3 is TGTGCCAGCACCGTTTTCAGGGCAGGGAGAACCGGGGAGCTGTTTTTT. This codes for CASTVFRAGRTGELFF. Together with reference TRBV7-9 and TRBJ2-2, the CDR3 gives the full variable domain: DTGVSQNPRHKITKRGQNVTFRCDPISEHNRLYWYRQTLGQGPEFLTYFQNEAQLEKSRLLSDRFSAERPKGSFSTLEIQRTEQGDSAMYLCASTVFRAGRTGELFFGEGSRLTVL.

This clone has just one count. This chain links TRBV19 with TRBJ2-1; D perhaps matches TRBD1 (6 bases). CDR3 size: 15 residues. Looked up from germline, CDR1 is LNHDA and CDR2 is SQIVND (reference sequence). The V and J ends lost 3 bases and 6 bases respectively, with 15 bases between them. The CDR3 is CASSMGDTPLNEQFF. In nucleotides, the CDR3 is TGTGCCAGTAGTATGGGGGACACCCCCCTCAATGAGCAGTTCTTC.

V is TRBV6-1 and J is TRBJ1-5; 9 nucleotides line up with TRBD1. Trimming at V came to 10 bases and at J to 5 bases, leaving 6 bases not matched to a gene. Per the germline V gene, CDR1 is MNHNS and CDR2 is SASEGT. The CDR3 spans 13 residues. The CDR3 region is CAITGGSDQPQHF. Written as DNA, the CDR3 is TGTGCCATTACAGGGGGCAGCGATCAGCCCCAGCATTTT.

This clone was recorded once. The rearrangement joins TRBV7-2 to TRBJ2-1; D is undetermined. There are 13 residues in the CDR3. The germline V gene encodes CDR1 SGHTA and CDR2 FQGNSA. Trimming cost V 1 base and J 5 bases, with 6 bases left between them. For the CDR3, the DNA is TGTGCCAGCAGCTTAGGCAGGAACAATGAGCAGTTCTTC. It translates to CASSLGRNNEQFF. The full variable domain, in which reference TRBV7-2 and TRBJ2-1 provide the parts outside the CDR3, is GAGVSQSPSNKVTEKGKDVELRCDPISGHTALYWYRQSLGQGLEFLIYFQGNSAPDKSGLPSDRFSAERTGGSVSTLTIQRTQQEDSAVYLCASSLGRNNEQFFGPGTRLTVL.

This chain's CDR3 is CASSQDRGYNEQFF. DNA of the CDR3: TGTGCCAGCAGCCAAGATAGGGGATACAATGAGCAGTTCTTC. V is TRBV14 and J is TRBJ2-1, with D possibly being TRBD1 (5 bases). V shed 0 bases and J shed 4 bases, with 7 bases lying between them. The CDR3 is 14 residues long. CDR1 is SGHDN, CDR2 FVKESK, per germline.

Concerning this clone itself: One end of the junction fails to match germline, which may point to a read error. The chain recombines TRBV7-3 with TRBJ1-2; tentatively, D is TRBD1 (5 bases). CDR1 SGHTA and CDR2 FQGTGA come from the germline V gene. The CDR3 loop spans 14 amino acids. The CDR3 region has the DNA TGTGCCAGCAGCCCAGGAGGGGCTAACTATGGCTACGCCTTC. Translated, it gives CASSPGGANYGYAF.

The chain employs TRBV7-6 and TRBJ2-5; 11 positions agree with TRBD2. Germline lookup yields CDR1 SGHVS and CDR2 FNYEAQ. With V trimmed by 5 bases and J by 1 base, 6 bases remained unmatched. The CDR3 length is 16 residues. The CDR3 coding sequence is TGTGCCAGCAGCCCGGGGACTAGCGGCCGCCAAGAGACCCAGTACTTC. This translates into CASSPGTSGRQETQYF.

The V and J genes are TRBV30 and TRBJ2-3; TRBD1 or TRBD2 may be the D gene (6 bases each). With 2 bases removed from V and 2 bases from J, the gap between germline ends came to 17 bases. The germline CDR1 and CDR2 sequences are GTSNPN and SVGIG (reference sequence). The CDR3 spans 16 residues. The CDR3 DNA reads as TGTGCCTGGAGTCAATCGACAGGAGGGCTCACAGATACGCAGTATTTT. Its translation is CAWSQSTGGLTDTQYF.

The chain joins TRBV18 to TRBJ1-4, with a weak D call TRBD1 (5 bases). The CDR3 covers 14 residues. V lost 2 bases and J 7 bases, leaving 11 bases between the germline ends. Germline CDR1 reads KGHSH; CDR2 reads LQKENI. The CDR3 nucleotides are TGTGCCAGCTCACCAGGGGCAACCAGTGAAAAACTGTTTTTT. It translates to CASSPGATSEKLFF.

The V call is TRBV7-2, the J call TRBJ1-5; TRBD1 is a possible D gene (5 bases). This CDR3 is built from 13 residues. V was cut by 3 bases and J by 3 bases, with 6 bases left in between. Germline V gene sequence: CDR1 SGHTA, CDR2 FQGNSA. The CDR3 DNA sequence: TGTGCCAGCAGCTTCAGGGACAATCAGCCCCAGCATTTT. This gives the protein CASSFRDNQPQHF.

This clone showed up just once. CDR3 DNA: TGTGCCAGTAGTATTAGCGGGAGAGGGAGCACAGATACGCAGTATTTT. Its protein product is CASSISGRGSTDTQYF. This chain links TRBV19 with TRBJ2-3; 9 bases fit TRBD2. Per the germline V gene, CDR1 is LNHDA and CDR2 is SQIVND (reference sequence). V lost 3 bases, J lost 0 bases, and 4 bases stayed unmatched. CDR3 length: 16 residues.

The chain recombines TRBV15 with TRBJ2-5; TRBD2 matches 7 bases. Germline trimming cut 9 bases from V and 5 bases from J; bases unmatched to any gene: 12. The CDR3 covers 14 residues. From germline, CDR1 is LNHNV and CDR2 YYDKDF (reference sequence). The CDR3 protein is CATHSPAGGETQYF. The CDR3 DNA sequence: TGTGCCACGCATTCTCCCGCCGGGGGGGAGACCCAGTACTTC.

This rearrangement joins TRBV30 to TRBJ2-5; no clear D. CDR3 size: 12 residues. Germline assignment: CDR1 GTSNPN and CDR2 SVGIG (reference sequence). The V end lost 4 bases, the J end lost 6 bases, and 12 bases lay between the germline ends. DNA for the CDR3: TGTGCCTGGAACGCCAACCGGAAGACCCAGTACTTC. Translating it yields CAWNANRKTQYF.

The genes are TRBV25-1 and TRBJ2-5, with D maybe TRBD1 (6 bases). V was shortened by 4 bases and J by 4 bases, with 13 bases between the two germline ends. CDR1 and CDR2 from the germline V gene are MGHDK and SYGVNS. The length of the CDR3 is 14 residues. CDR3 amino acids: CASSVSGTSETQYF. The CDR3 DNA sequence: TGTGCCAGCAGTGTCTCCGGGACATCAGAGACCCAGTACTTC.